What follows are 5 T cell receptor beta chains derived from one specimen sequenced in a study of human T cells and chemical hapten exposure. MiXCR was run by TCRdb on the RACE reads, yielding one entry per CDR3 protein. The sample shows over 300,000 distinct CDR3 sequences, more than 4.5% of them seen only once. As to time point: pre-sensitization, week 0. Treatment specified: therapeutic diphenylcyclopropenone sensitization with weekly scalp DPC. The specimen comprised whole blood, sampled in connection with sensitization to the hapten diphenylcyclopropenone (DPC). The source of these receptors is a woman in her 50s with alopecia areata. Some clones in this sample may be carry-over from other donors' samples.

This clonotype was observed a few times. The gene calls are TRBV20-1 and TRBJ2-4; D might be TRBD2 (6 bases). This CDR3 is built from 16 residues. Trimming removed 0 bases from V and 3 bases from J, with 15 bases in between. Germline lookup yields CDR1 DFQATT and CDR2 SNEGSKA (reference sequence). DNA for the CDR3: TGCAGTGCTAGAGATTGGTCTAGCGTGAGCAAAAACATTCAGTACTTC. Encoded protein: CSARDWSSVSKNIQYF.

This clonotype showed up many times. This rearrangement joins TRBV20-1 to TRBJ2-7; TRBD1 is a possible D gene (6 bases). Germline V lookup: CDR1 DFQATT, CDR2 SNEGSKA (reference sequence). V was trimmed by 6 bases and J by 4 bases, leaving 16 bases between them. CDR3 length equals 13 residues. The CDR3 loop is CSALSQGTYEQYF. The CDR3 DNA follows: TGCAGTGCCCTGAGCCAGGGGACGTACGAGCAGTACTTC.

This clonotype has at least ten counts. The gene calls are TRBV11-2 and TRBJ2-7; TRBD2 matches 11 bases. The J segment lost 6 bases and the V segment lost 0 bases, leaving 4 bases of the junction unmatched. Germline lookup yields CDR1 SGHAT and CDR2 FQNNGV. This CDR3 region has 15 residues. The CDR3 nucleotides are TGTGCCAGCAGCTTAGAAGGTAGCGGGAGGGCCGAGCAGTACTTC. Its protein product is CASSLEGSGRAEQYF.

This rearrangement joins TRBV7-9 to TRBJ1-2, with TRBD1 identical over 9 bases. The trim removed 3 bases at V and 8 bases at J, leaving 4 bases unmatched. This CDR3 contains 13 residues. Germline lookup yields CDR1 SEHNR and CDR2 FQNEAQ (reference sequence). The CDR3 nucleotides are TGTGCCAGCAGCTTGAGGACAGGGGAAGGCTACACCTTC. It translates to CASSLRTGEGYTF.

Regarding this clonotype: Being one base from a much bigger clone, this may be a read error. The V call is TRBV20-1, the J call TRBJ2-2, with a tentative D call TRBD2 (6 bases). CDR1 DFQATT and CDR2 SNEGSKA come from the germline V gene (reference sequence). V shed 5 bases and J shed 1 base, with 8 bases lying between them. The CDR3 totals 13 residues. CDR3 in amino acids: CSARRENTGELFF. DNA for the CDR3: TGCAGTGCTCGGAGGGAGAACACCGGGGAGCTGTTTTTT.